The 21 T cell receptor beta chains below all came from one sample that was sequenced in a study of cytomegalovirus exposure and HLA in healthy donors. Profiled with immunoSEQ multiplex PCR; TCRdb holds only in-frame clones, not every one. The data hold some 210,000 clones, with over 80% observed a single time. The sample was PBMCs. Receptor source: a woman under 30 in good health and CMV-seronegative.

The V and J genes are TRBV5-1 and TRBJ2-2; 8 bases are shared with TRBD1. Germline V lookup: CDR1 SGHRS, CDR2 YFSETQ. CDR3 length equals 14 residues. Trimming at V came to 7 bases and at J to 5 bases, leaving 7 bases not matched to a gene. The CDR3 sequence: CASGLTGETGELFF. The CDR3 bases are TGCGCCAGCGGTTTGACAGGGGAAACCGGGGAGCTGTTTTTT.

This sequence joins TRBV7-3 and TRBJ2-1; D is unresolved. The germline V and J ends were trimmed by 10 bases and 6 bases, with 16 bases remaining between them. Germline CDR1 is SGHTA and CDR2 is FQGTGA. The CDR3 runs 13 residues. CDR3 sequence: CATSSHSINEQFF. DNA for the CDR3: TGTGCCACCTCTTCTCACAGCATCAATGAGCAGTTCTTC. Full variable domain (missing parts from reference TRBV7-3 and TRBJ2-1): GAGVSQTPSNKVTEKGKYVELRCDPISGHTALYWYRQSLGQGPEFLIYFQGTGAADDSGLPNDRFFAVRPEGSVSTLKIQRTERGDSAVYLCATSSHSINEQFFGPGTRLTVL.

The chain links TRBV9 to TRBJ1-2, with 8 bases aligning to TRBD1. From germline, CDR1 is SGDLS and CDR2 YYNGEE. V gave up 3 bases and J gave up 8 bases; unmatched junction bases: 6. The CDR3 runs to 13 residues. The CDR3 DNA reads TGTGCCAGCAGCGGGAGGGACAGGTCGGGCTACACCTTC. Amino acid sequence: CASSGRDRSGYTF.

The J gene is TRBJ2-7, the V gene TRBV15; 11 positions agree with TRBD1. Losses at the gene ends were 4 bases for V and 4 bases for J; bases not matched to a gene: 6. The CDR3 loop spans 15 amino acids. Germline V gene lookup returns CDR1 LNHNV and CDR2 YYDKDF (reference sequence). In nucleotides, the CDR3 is TGTGCCACCAGCACCCGGGACAGGGGGTCTTACGAGCAGTACTTC. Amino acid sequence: CATSTRDRGSYEQYF.

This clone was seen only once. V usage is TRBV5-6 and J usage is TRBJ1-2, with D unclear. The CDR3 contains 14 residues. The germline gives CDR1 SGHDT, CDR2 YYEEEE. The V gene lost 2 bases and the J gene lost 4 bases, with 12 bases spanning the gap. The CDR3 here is CASSLRHSVYGYTF. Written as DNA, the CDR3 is TGTGCCAGCAGCTTAAGACACAGCGTCTATGGCTACACCTTC.

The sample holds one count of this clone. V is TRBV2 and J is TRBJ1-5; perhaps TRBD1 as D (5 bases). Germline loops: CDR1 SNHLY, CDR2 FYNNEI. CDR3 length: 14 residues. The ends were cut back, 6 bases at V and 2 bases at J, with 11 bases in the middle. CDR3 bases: TGTGCCAGCAGGGATGACAGAGGCAATCAGCCCCAGCATTTT. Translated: CASRDDRGNQPQHF.

CDR3 in amino acids: CATSRGQRYEQYF. Here the CDR3 DNA reads TGTGCCACCAGCAGAGGGCAGCGCTACGAGCAGTACTTC. The chain employs TRBV15 and TRBJ2-7, with unresolved D. CDR1 is LNHNV, CDR2 YYDKDF, per germline (reference sequence). The ends were cut back, 1 base at V and 3 bases at J, with 7 bases in the middle. CDR3 length equals 13 residues.

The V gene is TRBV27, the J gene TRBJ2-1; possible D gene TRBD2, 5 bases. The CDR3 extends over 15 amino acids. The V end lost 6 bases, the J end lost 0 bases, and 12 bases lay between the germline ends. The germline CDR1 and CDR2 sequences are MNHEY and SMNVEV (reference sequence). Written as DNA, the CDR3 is TGTGCCAGCAGGGACTTATCGAGCTCCTACAATGAGCAGTTCTTC. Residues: CASRDLSSSYNEQFF.

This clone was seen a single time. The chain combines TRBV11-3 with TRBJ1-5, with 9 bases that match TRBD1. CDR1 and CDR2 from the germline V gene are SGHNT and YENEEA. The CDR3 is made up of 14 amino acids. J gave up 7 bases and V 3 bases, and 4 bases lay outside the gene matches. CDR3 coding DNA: TGTGCCAGCAGCTTCATGACAGGGGGACAGCCCCAGCATTTT. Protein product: CASSFMTGGQPQHF.

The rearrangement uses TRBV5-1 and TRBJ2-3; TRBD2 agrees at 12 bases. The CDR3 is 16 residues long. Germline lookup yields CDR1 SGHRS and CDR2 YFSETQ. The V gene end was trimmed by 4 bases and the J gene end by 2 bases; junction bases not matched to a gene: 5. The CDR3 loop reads CASSRTSGASTDTQYF. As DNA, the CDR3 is TGCGCCAGCAGCCGGACTAGCGGGGCTTCCACAGATACGCAGTATTTT.

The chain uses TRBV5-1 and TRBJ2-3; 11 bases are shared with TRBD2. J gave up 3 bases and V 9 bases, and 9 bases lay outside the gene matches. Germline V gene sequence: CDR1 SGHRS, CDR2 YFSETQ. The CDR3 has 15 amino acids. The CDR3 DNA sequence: TGCGCCACCCACGTAGCGGGAGGGAGTACAGATACGCAGTATTTT. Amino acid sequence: CATHVAGGSTDTQYF.

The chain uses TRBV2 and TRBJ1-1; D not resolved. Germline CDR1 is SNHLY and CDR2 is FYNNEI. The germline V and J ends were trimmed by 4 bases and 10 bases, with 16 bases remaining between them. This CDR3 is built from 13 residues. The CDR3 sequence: CASSGSREWAAFF. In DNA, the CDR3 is TGTGCCAGCAGTGGGAGCCGGGAATGGGCAGCTTTCTTT.

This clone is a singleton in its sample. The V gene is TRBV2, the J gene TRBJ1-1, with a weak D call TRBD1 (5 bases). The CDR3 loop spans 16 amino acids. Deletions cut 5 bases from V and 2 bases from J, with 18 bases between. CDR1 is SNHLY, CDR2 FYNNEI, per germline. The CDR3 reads CASSQNRRSPNTEAFF. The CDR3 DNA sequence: TGTGCCAGCAGTCAGAACAGGAGGAGCCCCAACACTGAAGCTTTCTTT.

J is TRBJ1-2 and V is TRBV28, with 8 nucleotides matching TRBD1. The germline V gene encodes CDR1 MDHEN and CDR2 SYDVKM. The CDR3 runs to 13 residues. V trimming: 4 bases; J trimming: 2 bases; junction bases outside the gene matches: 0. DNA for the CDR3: TGTGCCAGCAGTTCAGGGGGCAACTATGGCTACACCTTC. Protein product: CASSSGGNYGYTF.

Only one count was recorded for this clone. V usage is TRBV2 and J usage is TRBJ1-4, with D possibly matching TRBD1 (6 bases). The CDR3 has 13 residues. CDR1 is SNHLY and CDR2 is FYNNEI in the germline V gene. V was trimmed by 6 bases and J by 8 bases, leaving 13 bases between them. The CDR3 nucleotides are TGTGCCAGCAGACAGGGAATACGGGAAAAACTGTTTTTT. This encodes CASRQGIREKLFF.

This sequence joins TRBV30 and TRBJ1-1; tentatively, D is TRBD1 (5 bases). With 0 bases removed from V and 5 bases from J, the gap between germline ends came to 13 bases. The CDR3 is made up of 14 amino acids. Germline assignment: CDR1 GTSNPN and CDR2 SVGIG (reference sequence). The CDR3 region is CAWSVRGVGTEAFF. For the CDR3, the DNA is TGTGCCTGGAGTGTACGAGGGGTAGGGACTGAAGCTTTCTTT. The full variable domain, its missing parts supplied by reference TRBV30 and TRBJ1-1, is SQTIHQWPATLVQPVGSPLSLECTVEGTSNPNLYWYRQAAGRGLQLLFYSVGIGQISSEVPQNLSASRPQDRQFILSSKKLLLSDSGFYLCAWSVRGVGTEAFFGQGTRLTVV.

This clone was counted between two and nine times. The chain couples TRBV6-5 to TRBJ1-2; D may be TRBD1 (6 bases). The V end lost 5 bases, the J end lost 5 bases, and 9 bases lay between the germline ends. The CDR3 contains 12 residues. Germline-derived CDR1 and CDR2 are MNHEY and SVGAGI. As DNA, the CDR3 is TGTGCCAGCAGTCGTCAGGGGTATGGCTACACCTTC. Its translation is CASSRQGYGYTF.

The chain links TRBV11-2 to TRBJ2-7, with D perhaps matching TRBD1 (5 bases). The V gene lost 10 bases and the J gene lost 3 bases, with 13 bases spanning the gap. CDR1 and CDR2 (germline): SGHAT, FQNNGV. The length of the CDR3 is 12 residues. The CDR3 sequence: CATLLRGYEQYF. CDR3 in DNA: TGTGCCACCCTCCTAAGGGGCTACGAGCAGTACTTC.

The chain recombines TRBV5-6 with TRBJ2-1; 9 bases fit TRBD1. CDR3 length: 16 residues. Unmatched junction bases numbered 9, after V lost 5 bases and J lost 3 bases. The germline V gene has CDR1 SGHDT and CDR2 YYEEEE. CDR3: CASSWGQGRFYNEQFF. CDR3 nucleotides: TGTGCCAGCAGTTGGGGACAGGGAAGGTTCTACAATGAGCAGTTCTTC.

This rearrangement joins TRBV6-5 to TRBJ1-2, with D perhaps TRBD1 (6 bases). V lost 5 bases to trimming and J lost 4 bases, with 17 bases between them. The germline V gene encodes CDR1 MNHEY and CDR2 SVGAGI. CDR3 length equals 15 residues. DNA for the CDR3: TGTGCCAGCAGTGCCGGGACACCTGGGGTCTATGGCTACACCTTC. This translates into CASSAGTPGVYGYTF.

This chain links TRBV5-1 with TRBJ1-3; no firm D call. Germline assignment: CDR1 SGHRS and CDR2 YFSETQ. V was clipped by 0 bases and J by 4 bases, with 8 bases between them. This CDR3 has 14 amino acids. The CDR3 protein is CASSLDSPGNTIYF. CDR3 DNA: TGCGCCAGCAGCTTGGACAGCCCGGGAAACACCATATATTTT.